This T cell receptor (beta chain) is drawn from a study of T cell changes during pregnancy in multiple sclerosis. Assay used: immunoSEQ multiplex PCR; TCRdb lists only in-frame clones, some missing. The sample yields under 60,000 clones, roughly 94% seen once. Germline V lookup: CDR1 MNHEY, CDR2 SMNVEV (reference sequence). The CDR3 contains 15 residues. Trimming removed 2 bases at V and 1 base at J, with 9 bases between. The J gene is TRBJ1-3, the V gene TRBV27; no firm D call. This receptor was taken from a female donor with multiple sclerosis, enrolled in a pregnancy study. Material: CD4+ T cells from peripheral blood mononuclear cells, obtained in the third trimester of pregnancy. The CDR3 bases are TGTGCCAGCAGTTTAAGCCGCGCATCTGGAAACACCATATATTTT. Its protein is CASSLSRASGNTIYF.